This TCR beta chain is drawn from a study of CD8 T cells in Susac syndrome. The germline gives CDR1 PRHDT, CDR2 FYEKMQ (reference sequence). V was clipped by 5 bases and J by 7 bases, with 18 bases between them. The CDR3 runs to 15 residues. Random-hexamer reverse transcription was applied to about 0.45 to 1 ug RNA. immunoSEQ multiplex PCR amplified TCR beta CDR3 across 54 Vbeta, 13 Jbeta. One entry per CDR3 protein results from TCRdb running MiXCR on the immunoSEQ multiplex PCR reads. The data contain a few hundred thousand distinct CDR3 sequences, roughly 84% of them seen just once; the ten biggest clones take up over 0.1%.

Sequencing input: CD8+ T cells from PBMCs. This clonotype originated in a human donor with multiple sclerosis. The V call is TRBV13, the J call TRBJ1-5; D might be TRBD1 (5 bases). The CDR3 reads CASSPGRGKGQPQHF. The CDR3 coding sequence is TGTGCCAGCAGCCCAGGGCGGGGGAAAGGACAGCCCCAGCATTTT.